This entry concerns a single TCR beta chain. These data originate in a study of identifying expanded T cells in peripheral blood. Deletions cut 2 bases from V and 5 bases from J, with 12 bases between. The CDR3 runs 14 residues. From germline, CDR1 is SGHRS and CDR2 YFSETQ. Sequencing was performed with immunoSEQ multiplex PCR; in TCRdb, only in-frame clones are kept and a portion is missing. The table shows 120,000 or so clones, with 84% occurring only once. Sequenced input: blood. The chain uses TRBV5-1 and TRBJ2-3; weak D call: TRBD2 (5 bases). The receptor was isolated from a person aged 18-70 years in good health. The CDR3 loop reads CASSFSRREDTQYF. CDR3 DNA: TGCGCCAGCAGCTTTAGCCGTCGGGAAGATACGCAGTATTTT.